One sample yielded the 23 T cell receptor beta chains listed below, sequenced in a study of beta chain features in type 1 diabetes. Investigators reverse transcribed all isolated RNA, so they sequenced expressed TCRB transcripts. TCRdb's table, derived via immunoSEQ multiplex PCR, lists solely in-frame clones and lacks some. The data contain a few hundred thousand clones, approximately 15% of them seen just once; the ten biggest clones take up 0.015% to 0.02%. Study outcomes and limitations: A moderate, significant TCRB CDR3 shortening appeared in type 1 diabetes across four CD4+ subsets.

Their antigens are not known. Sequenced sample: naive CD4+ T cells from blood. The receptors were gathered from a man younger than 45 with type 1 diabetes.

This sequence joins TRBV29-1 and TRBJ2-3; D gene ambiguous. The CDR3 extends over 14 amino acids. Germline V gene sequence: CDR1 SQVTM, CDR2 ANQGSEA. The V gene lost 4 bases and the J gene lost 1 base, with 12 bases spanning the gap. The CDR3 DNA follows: TGCAGCGTTGTTGACCAAGAGGGCACAGATACGCAGTATTTT. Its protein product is CSVVDQEGTDTQYF.

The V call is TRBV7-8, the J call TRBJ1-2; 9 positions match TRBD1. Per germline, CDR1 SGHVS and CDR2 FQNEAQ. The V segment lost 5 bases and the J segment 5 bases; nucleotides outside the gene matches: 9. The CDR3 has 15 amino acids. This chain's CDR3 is CASSTNRGPRYGYTF. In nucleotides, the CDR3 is TGTGCCAGCAGCACAAACAGGGGGCCGAGGTATGGCTACACCTTC.

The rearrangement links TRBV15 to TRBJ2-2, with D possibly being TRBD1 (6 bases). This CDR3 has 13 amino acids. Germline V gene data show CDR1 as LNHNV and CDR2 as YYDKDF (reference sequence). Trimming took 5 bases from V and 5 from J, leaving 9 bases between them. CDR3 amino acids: CATSSTGTGELFF. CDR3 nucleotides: TGTGCCACCAGCTCGACAGGAACCGGGGAGCTGTTTTTT.

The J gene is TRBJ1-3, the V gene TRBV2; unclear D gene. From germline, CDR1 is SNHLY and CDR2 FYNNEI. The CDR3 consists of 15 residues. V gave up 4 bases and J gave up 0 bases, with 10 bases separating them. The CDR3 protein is CASSGGPNSGNTIYF. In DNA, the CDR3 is TGTGCCAGCAGTGGAGGGCCCAACTCTGGAAACACCATATATTTT.

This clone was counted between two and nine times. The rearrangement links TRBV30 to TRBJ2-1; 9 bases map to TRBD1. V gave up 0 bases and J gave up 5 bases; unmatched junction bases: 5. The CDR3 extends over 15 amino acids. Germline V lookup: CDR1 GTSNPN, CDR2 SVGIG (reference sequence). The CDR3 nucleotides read TGTGCCTGGAGTGTACGGGACAGGGCGAACAATGAGCAGTTCTTC. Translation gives CAWSVRDRANNEQFF. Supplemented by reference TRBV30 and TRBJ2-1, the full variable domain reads SQTIHQWPATLVQPVGSPLSLECTVEGTSNPNLYWYRQAAGRGLQLLFYSVGIGQISSEVPQNLSASRPQDRQFILSSKKLLLSDSGFYLCAWSVRDRANNEQFFGPGTRLTVL.

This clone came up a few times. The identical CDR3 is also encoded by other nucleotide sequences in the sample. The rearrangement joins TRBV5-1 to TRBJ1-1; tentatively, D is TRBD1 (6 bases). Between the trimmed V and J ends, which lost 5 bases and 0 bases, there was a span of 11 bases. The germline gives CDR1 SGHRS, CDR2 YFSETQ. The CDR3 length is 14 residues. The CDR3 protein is CASSSGTMNTEAFF. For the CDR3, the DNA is TGCGCCAGCAGTTCCGGGACAATGAACACTGAAGCTTTCTTT.

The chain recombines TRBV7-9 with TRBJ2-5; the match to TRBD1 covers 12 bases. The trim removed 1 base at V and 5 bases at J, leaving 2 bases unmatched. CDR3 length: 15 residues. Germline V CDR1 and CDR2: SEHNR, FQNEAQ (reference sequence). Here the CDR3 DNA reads TGTGCCAGCAGCTTAGAGGGACAGGGGGCGGAGACCCAGTACTTC. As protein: CASSLEGQGAETQYF.

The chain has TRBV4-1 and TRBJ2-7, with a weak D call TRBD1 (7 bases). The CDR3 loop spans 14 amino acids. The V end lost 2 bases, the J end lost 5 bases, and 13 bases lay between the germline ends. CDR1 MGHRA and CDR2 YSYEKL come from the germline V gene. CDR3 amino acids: CASSQLGRGDEQYF. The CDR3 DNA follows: TGCGCCAGCAGCCAATTGGGCAGGGGGGACGAGCAGTACTTC.

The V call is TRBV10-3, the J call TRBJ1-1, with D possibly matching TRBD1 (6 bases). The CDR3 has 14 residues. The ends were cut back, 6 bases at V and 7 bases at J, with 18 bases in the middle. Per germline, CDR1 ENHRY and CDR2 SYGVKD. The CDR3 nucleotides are TGTGCCATCAGAGCCCAGGGGCAGAGCGGTGAAGCTTTCTTT. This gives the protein CAIRAQGQSGEAFF.

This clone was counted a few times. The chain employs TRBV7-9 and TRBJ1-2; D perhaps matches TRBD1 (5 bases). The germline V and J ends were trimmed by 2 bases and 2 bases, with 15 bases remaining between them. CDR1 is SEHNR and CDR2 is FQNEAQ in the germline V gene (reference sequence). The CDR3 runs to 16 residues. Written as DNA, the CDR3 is TGTGCCAGCAGCTTATCGGCTGGGGGGGACAACTATGGCTACACCTTC. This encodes CASSLSAGGDNYGYTF.

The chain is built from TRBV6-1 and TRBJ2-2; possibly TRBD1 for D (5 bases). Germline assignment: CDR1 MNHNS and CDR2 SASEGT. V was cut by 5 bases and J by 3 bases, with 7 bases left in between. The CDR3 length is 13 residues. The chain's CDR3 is CASSRGYTGELFF. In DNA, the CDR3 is TGTGCCAGCAGTAGGGGATACACCGGGGAGCTGTTTTTT.

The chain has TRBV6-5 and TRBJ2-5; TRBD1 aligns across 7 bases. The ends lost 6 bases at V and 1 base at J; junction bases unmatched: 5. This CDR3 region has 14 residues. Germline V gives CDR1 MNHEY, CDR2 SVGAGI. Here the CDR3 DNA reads TGTGCCAGCAGCCAAGGGGGCCGCCAAGAGACCCAGTACTTC. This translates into CASSQGGRQETQYF.

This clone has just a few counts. CDR3 nucleotides: TGTGCCATCACACAGGCTCTCAATGAAAAACTGTTTTTT. This encodes CAITQALNEKLFF. The chain recombines TRBV10-3 with TRBJ1-4, with D possibly TRBD1 on 5 matching bases. Trimming took 7 bases from V and 5 from J, leaving 11 bases between them. From germline, CDR1 is ENHRY and CDR2 SYGVKD. CDR3 size: 13 residues.

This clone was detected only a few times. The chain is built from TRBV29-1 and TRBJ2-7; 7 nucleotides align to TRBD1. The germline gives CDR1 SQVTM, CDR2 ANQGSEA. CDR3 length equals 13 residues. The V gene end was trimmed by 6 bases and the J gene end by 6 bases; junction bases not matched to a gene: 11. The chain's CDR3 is CSVGRDSGGEQYF. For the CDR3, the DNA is TGCAGCGTGGGCCGGGACAGTGGCGGCGAGCAGTACTTC.

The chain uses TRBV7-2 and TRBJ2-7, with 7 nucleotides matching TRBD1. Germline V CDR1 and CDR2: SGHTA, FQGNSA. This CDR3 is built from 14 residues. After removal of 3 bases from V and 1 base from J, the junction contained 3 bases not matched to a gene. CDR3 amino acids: CASSFDRDSYEQYF. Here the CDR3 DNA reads TGTGCCAGCAGCTTTGACAGGGATTCCTACGAGCAGTACTTC.

CDR3 bases: TGTGCCAGCTTAGCTCGGGGGGTCATGAACACTGAAGCTTTCTTT. Protein product: CASLARGVMNTEAFF. The chain is built from TRBV7-8 and TRBJ1-1; possible D gene TRBD1, 5 bases. This CDR3 has 15 residues. Germline V lookup: CDR1 SGHVS, CDR2 FQNEAQ. V shed 8 bases and J shed 0 bases, with 16 bases lying between them.

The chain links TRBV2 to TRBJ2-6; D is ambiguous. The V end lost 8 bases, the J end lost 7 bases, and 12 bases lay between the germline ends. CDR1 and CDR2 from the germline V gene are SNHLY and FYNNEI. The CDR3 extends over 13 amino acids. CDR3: CASGPLGANVLTF. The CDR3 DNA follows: TGTGCCAGCGGGCCTCTGGGCGCCAACGTCCTGACTTTC.

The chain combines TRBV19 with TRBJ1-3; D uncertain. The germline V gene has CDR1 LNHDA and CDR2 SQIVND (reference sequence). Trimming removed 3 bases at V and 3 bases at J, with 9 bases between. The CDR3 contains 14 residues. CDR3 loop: CASSIGRGGNTIYF. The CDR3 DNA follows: TGTGCCAGTAGTATCGGGCGGGGTGGAAACACCATATATTTT.

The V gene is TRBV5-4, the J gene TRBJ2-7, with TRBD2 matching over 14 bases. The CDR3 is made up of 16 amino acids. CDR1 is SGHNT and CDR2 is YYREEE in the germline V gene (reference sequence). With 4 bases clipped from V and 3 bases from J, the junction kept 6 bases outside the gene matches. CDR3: CASSPTSGGAVYEQYF. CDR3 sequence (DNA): TGTGCCAGCAGCCCGACTAGCGGGGGGGCCGTCTACGAGCAGTACTTC.

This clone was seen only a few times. In DNA, the CDR3 is TGTGCCAGTAAAGGGGCCCAACACTCCTACGAGCAGTACTTC. Translation: CASKGAQHSYEQYF. J is TRBJ2-7 and V is TRBV19; TRBD1 might be the D (5 bases). CDR1 LNHDA and CDR2 SQIVND come from the germline V gene (reference sequence). CDR3 size: 14 residues. Trimming shortened V by 7 bases and J by 0 bases, and 13 bases separated the two germline ends.

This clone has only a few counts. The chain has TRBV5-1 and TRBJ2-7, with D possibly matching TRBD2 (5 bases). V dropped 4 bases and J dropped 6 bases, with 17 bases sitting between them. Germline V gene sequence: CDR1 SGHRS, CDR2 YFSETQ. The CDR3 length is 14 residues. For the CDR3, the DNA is TGCGCCAGCAGCCTAGCTAGCAGTTGGTCCGAGCAGTACTTC. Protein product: CASSLASSWSEQYF.

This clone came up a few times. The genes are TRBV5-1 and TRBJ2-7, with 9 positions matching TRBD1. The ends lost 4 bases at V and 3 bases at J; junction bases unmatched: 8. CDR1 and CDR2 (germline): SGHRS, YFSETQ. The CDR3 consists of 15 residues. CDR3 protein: CASSTAGTGIYEQYF. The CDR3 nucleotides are TGCGCCAGCAGCACGGCCGGGACAGGGATCTACGAGCAGTACTTC. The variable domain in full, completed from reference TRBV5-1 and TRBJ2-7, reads KAGVTQTPRYLIKTRGQQVTLSCSPISGHRSVSWYQQTPGQGLQFLFEYFSETQRNKGNFPGRFSGRQFSNSRSEMNVSTLELGDSALYLCASSTAGTGIYEQYFGPGTRLTVT.

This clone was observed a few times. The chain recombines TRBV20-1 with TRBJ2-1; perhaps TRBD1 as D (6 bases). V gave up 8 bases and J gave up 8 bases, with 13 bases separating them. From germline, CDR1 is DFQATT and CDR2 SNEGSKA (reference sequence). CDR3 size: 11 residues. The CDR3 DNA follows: TGCAGTACATCCAGGGGAGATGAGCAGTTCTTC. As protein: CSTSRGDEQFF.